This T cell receptor beta chain stems from a study of blood T cell repertoires in COVID-19. About the research overall: Both acute and convalescent COVID-19 samples were obtained from the United States, Italy and Spain.

Original processing methods: Reference gene primer amplification gave estimated nucleated cell counts. The table came from immunoSEQ multiplex PCR; TCRdb's copy has only in-frame clones and leaves some out. V and J calls and clone size come straight from that table; D and trimming were deduced from the DNA. The sample holds around 64,000 clones; approximately 79% are singletons and the top ten take roughly 3%. After removal of 3 bases from V and 2 bases from J, the junction contained 7 bases not matched to a gene. Germline V gene data show CDR1 as DFQATT and CDR2 as SNEGSKA (reference sequence). This CDR3 comprises 15 residues.

This clonotype originated in a man aged 55 to 69 with acute or convalescent COVID-19. The chain joins TRBV20-1 to TRBJ2-3; 8 bases fit TRBD2. The sequenced sample consisted of peripheral blood. The CDR3 protein is CSASSAAGATDTQYF. The CDR3 DNA is TGCAGTGCTAGTTCCGCAGCGGGAGCCACAGATACGCAGTATTTT.